This T cell receptor (beta chain) was captured by sequencing in a study of lymphopenia after photon versus proton radiotherapy. Study-level results: Authors raise, but do not show, better survival with proton therapy.

Worth noting for this clone: Its specificity is unknown.

Germline CDR1 is MNHNY and CDR2 is SVGAGI (reference sequence). V was shortened by 0 bases and J by 5 bases, with 14 bases between the two germline ends. CDR3 length: 15 amino acids. Assay used: immunoSEQ multiplex PCR; TCRdb lists only in-frame clones, some missing. The data show 15,000 or so clones, 75% to 85% seen once. V is TRBV6-6 and J is TRBJ2-7; TRBD1 is a possible D gene (6 bases). This sequence was found in a man between 65 and 85 years old with pancreatic cancer. The material was peripheral blood, obtained from a patient treated with proton-based radiotherapy. The CDR3 bases are TGTGCCAGCAGTTACTCAGGGGGAAGGGTGGACGAGCAGTACTTC. It yields the protein CASSYSGGRVDEQYF.